This is a list of T cell receptor beta chains from one sample in a study of PD-1 blockade in classical Hodgkin lymphoma. Libraries were prepared by immunoSEQ multiplex PCR; TCRdb keeps only in-frame clonotypes and omits some of them. The data contain 6,000 to 9,500 clones, under 90% of them seen just once; the ten biggest clones take up around 15%. Sequences were derived from peripheral blood mononuclear cells (PBMCs), sampled at baseline. Every receptor here comes from a human donor with classical Hodgkin lymphoma. CDR3s include the opening cysteine and the closing phenylalanine or tryptophan. D genes are given only for firm matches. Clone size, where shown, is once, few, many, or a class for clones that have expanded.

14 TRBJ1-2 - TRBD1 TRBV6-6 TGTGCCAGCAGTTACAAAGGGACAGGGAATGGCTACACCTTC CASSYKGTGNGYTF
13 TRBJ2-3 - TRBD2 TRBV5-1 TGCGCCAGCGGGAGGGAACCAGGAGATACGCAGTATTTT CASGREPGDTQYF
14 TRBJ1-1 - - TRBV5-1 TGCGCCAGCAGCGGGACGTCCGAACTGACTGAAGCTTTCTTT CASSGTSELTEAFF
17 TRBJ2-3 - - TRBV9 TGTGCCAGCAGCGCCCCCAGCGGGCCCTTTGGCACAGATACGCAGTATTTT CASSAPSGPFGTDTQYF
14 TRBJ2-7 few TRBD2 TRBV27 TGTGCCAGCAGTTTGGGAGGGCATTCCTACGAGCAGTACTTC CASSLGGHSYEQYF
18 TRBJ2-6 - TRBD1 TRBV25-1 TGTGCCAGCAGCACCGGGACAGGGGGCCTCTCTGGGGCCAACGTCCTGACTTTC CASSTGTGGLSGANVLTF
14 TRBJ1-2 - TRBD1 TRBV6-5 TGTGCCAGCAGTTCGACAGGGGGCCCGGATGGCTACACCTTC CASSSTGGPDGYTF
13 TRBJ2-5 - TRBD1 TRBV28 TGTGCCGGGGGACAGGGGGCTTTAGAGACCCAGTACTTC CAGGQGALETQYF
15 TRBJ2-5 - - TRBV18 TGTGCCAGCTCACCACAGGGAGGAGCGGGAGAGACCCAGTACTTC CASSPQGGAGETQYF
15 TRBJ1-5 - - TRBV5-1 TGCGCCAGCAGCTTGGGACAATATAGCAATCAGCCCCAGCATTTT CASSLGQYSNQPQHF
18 TRBJ2-1 - TRBD1 TRBV4-3 TGCGCCAGCAGCCAAGGATTCCCCCGACAGGGGGCGGGCAATGAGCAGTTCTTC CASSQGFPRQGAGNEQFF
12 TRBJ2-1 - - TRBV12-5 TGTGCTAGTGCCCAGACAGAAAACGAGCAGTTCTTC CASAQTENEQFF
15 TRBJ2-1 - - TRBV10-2 TGCGCCAGCAGTGAGTCCGCGGGTCGAGGCGATGAGCAGTTCTTC CASSESAGRGDEQFF
15 TRBJ1-1 few - TRBV4-3 TGCGCCAGCAGCCGGACCGGGACACTGAACACTGAAGCTTTCTTT CASSRTGTLNTEAFF
14 TRBJ2-7 once - TRBV7-6 TGTGCCAGCAGCCCCATAGTGAACAGCGCAGAGCAGTACTTC CASSPIVNSAEQYF
14 TRBJ2-3 - - TRBV9 TGTGCCAGCAGCGTCGGGCCTTCCGGAGATACGCAGTATTTT CASSVGPSGDTQYF
15 TRBJ2-7 - - TRBV7-8 TGTGCCAGCAGCCCCCGAAGGCTGCACTCCTACGAGCAGTACTTC CASSPRRLHSYEQYF
14 TRBJ1-6 - TRBD1 TRBV19 TGTGCCACTAGGGACAGAGGTCGTAATTCACCCCTCCACTTT CATRDRGRNSPLHF
17 TRBJ2-1 - TRBD1 TRBV5-8 TGTGCCAGCAGCCAGGTGGACAGGGGGCCATCCTACAATGAGCAGTTCTTC CASSQVDRGPSYNEQFF
16 TRBJ2-5 - TRBD2 TRBV4-3 TGCGCCAGCAGCCAAGGCTGGGCTAGCGGCCAAGAGACCCAGTACTTC CASSQGWASGQETQYF
17 TRBJ2-6 once TRBD1 TRBV9 TGTGCCAGCAGCGTAGAAGGGACAGGGGCTGGGGCCAACGTCCTGACTTTC CASSVEGTGAGANVLTF
15 TRBJ1-5 - - TRBV4-1 TGCGCCAGCAGCCAAGAGGGGGGTTGGGGTCAGCCCCAGCATTTT CASSQEGGWGQPQHF
12 TRBJ2-1 few TRBD2 TRBV29-1 TGCAGCGTCGCGGGGGAGCGGAGTGAGCAGTTCTTC CSVAGERSEQFF
15 TRBJ2-3 - - TRBV7-3 TGTGCCAGCAGCCCCGGGGACACTAGCACAGATACGCAGTATTTT CASSPGDTSTDTQYF
13 TRBJ2-7 - TRBD1 TRBV4-1 TGCGCCAGCAGCCAAGTGGGACAGTTCGAGCAGTACTTC CASSQVGQFEQYF
13 TRBJ1-2 - - TRBV27 TGTGCCAGCAGTTCGGTCAGGGCCTATGGCTACACCTTC CASSSVRAYGYTF
14 TRBJ1-1 - TRBD1 TRBV14 TGTGCCAGCAGCCAAGACAGGGGGCGGACTGAAGCTTTCTTT CASSQDRGRTEAFF
16 TRBJ2-6 - - TRBV5-5 TGTGCCAGCAGCCCCAAACTTACAGGGGGGGCCAACGTCCTGACTTTC CASSPKLTGGANVLTF
15 TRBJ2-3 - - TRBV18 TGTGCCAGCTCGACGGGACAAACGGCGGCAGATACGCAGTATTTT CASSTGQTAADTQYF
20 TRBJ2-2 - - TRBV19 TGTGCCAGTAGTAGGGGTCACGGACGGATCGGGAGTCGGGTAACCGGGGAGCTGTTTTTT CASSRGHGRIGSRVTGELFF
12 TRBJ2-1 - - TRBV11-3 TGTGCCAGCAGCTTATCGGGTTATGAGCAGTTCTTC CASSLSGYEQFF
11 TRBJ2-7 - - TRBV6-6 TGTGCCAGCGCTGCGGGGTACGAGCAGTACTTC CASAAGYEQYF
20 TRBJ2-2 - - TRBV21-1 TGTGCCAGCAGTCTAACCAGGACTAGCGGGACGGCCCGTTGGGTCGGGGAGCTGTTTTTT CASSLTRTSGTARWVGELFF
16 TRBJ2-3 - TRBD2 TRBV9 TGTGCCAGCAGCCCAAGACTAGCGGGGGTCACAGATACGCAGTATTTT CASSPRLAGVTDTQYF